What follows are 30 T cell receptor beta chains derived from one specimen sequenced in a study of T-cell reconstitution after alpha-beta-depleted transplantation in children. Unique molecular identifiers were used in preparing the TCRbeta library. MiXCR, run by TCRdb on the PCR reads, gives a single entry per CDR3 protein. The table has 500,000 to 750,000 distinct CDR3 sequences, over 10% seen once. The specimen was PBMCs, mostly from graft donor cells, collected 360 days after TCRalphabeta/CD19-depleted stem cell transplant. These receptors originate from a male patient under 18 who had a stem cell transplant for acute myeloid leukemia, so the T cells may come from the graft donor.

This clonotype appeared a few times. This chain links TRBV7-2 with TRBJ2-7; 8 positions match TRBD1. The CDR3 consists of 17 residues. Germline V gene sequence: CDR1 SGHTA, CDR2 FQGNSA. With 4 bases clipped from V and 0 bases from J, the junction kept 11 bases outside the gene matches. CDR3 amino acids: CASSSTFRDRSSYEQYF. The CDR3 DNA follows: TGTGCCAGCAGCTCAACGTTCCGGGACAGGAGCTCCTACGAGCAGTACTTC.

This clonotype appeared a few times. V and J are TRBV7-9 and TRBJ1-3; D remains unclear. The V end lost 0 bases, the J end lost 8 bases, and 8 bases lay between the germline ends. The germline V gene has CDR1 SEHNR and CDR2 FQNEAQ (reference sequence). The CDR3 has 13 residues. CDR3: CASSLAAGDTIYF. The CDR3 nucleotides read TGTGCCAGCAGCTTAGCGGCAGGCGACACCATATATTTT. Supplemented by reference TRBV7-9 and TRBJ1-3, the full variable domain reads DTGVSQNPRHKITKRGQNVTFRCDPISEHNRLYWYRQTLGQGPEFLTYFQNEAQLEKSRLLSDRFSAERPKGSFSTLEIQRTEQGDSAMYLCASSLAAGDTIYFGEGSWLTVV.

This clonotype was picked up many times. The V call is TRBV28, the J call TRBJ2-7; D is perhaps TRBD1 (5 bases). The CDR3 is 15 residues long. Germline CDR1 reads MDHEN; CDR2 reads SYDVKM. Trimming stripped 9 bases from V and 0 bases from J, with 18 bases between. In DNA form, the CDR3 reads TGTGCCAGTGCCCACCAGGGCCCGAGCTCCTACGAGCAGTACTTC. This encodes CASAHQGPSSYEQYF. Together with reference TRBV28 and TRBJ2-7, the CDR3 gives the full variable domain: DVKVTQSSRYLVKRTGEKVFLECVQDMDHENMFWYRQDPGLGLRLIYFSYDVKMKEKGDIPEGYSVSREKKERFSLILESASTNQTSMYLCASAHQGPSSYEQYFGPGTRLTVT.

The V and J genes are TRBV6-2 or TRBV6-3 and TRBJ2-3; D possibly matches TRBD1 or TRBD2 (5 bases each). The CDR3 runs 15 residues. Germline loops: CDR1 MNHEY, CDR2 SVGEGT. Trimming stripped 2 bases from V and 6 bases from J, with 15 bases between. The CDR3 is CASSYNGDVRDTQYF. CDR3 coding DNA: TGTGCCAGCAGTTACAATGGGGACGTTCGGGATACGCAGTATTTT.

This clonotype was counted only a few times. The rearrangement uses TRBV4-3 and TRBJ2-3; 7 bases fit TRBD2. This CDR3 is 17 amino acids long. Losses at the gene ends were 0 bases for V and 6 bases for J; bases not matched to a gene: 12. Germline CDR1 reads LGHNA; CDR2 reads YSLEER. This CDR3 reads CASSQDGGDPRVDTQYF. The CDR3 DNA sequence: TGCGCCAGCAGCCAAGATGGGGGGGACCCCCGGGTGGATACGCAGTATTTT.

The chain carries TRBV15 and TRBJ2-5; D may be TRBD1 (6 bases). CDR1 and CDR2 from the germline V gene are LNHNV and YYDKDF (reference sequence). CDR3 length: 15 residues. Trimming took 5 bases from V and 1 from J, leaving 14 bases between them. CDR3 nucleotide sequence: TGTGCCACCAGCGGGGATGACAGGCGCCAAGAGACCCAGTACTTC. This gives the protein CATSGDDRRQETQYF.

This clonotype was detected a few times. V gene TRBV12-3 or TRBV12-4 combines with J gene TRBJ2-7, with 10 bases lining up with TRBD1. The trim removed 3 bases at V and 6 bases at J, leaving 5 bases unmatched. The CDR3 runs 14 residues. CDR3 coding DNA: TGTGCCAGCAGTTTCGGACAGGGGGGTCCCGAGCAGTACTTC. Protein product: CASSFGQGGPEQYF.

In its sample, this clonotype was seen once. V usage is TRBV20-1 and J usage is TRBJ2-5; D is undetermined. The CDR3 is made up of 16 amino acids. V lost 3 bases and J 3 bases, leaving 20 bases between the germline ends. Germline CDR1 reads DFQATT; CDR2 reads SNEGSKA (reference sequence). The DNA for the CDR3 is TGCAGTGCTAGTATAATAGGTGCCGTTAGTGAAGAGACCCAGTACTTC. Translation: CSASIIGAVSEETQYF.

This clonotype was observed a few times. The CDR3 DNA follows: TGTGCCAGCAGTTACCAGGGGGGGAACACCGGGGAGCTGTTTTTT. This translates into CASSYQGGNTGELFF. This sequence joins TRBV6-5 and TRBJ2-2; TRBD1 is a possible D gene (7 bases). V dropped 2 bases and J dropped 1 base, with 8 bases sitting between them. Germline V CDR1 and CDR2: MNHEY, SVGAGI. The CDR3 is 15 residues long.

The rearrangement joins TRBV19 to TRBJ1-5; D gene ambiguous. Germline-derived CDR1 and CDR2 are LNHDA and SQIVND (reference sequence). The CDR3 loop spans 13 amino acids. The V end lost 7 bases, the J end lost 7 bases, and 14 bases lay between the germline ends. CDR3 amino acids: CASTEYSGQPQHF. The CDR3 bases are TGTGCCAGTACCGAGTATAGTGGCCAGCCCCAGCATTTT.

V usage is TRBV18 and J usage is TRBJ2-3; D is unclear. The V gene's germline CDR1 is KGHSH and CDR2 LQKENI. Deletions cut 4 bases from V and 6 bases from J, with 11 bases between. CDR3 size: 13 residues. This CDR3 reads CASSLSLGDTQYF. In DNA, the CDR3 is TGTGCCAGCTCACTGTCGCTTGGGGATACGCAGTATTTT.

This clonotype was seen ten or more times. The rearrangement links TRBV29-1 to TRBJ2-3; 8 bases agree with TRBD2. This CDR3 is 14 amino acids long. V gave up 5 bases and J gave up 4 bases; unmatched junction bases: 8. CDR1 and CDR2 (germline): SQVTM, ANQGSEA. In DNA, the CDR3 is TGCAGCGTTTCCGGGAGGGCCCGATCAGATACGCAGTATTTT. This gives the protein CSVSGRARSDTQYF.

This clonotype was counted at least ten times. This chain joins TRBV29-1 and TRBJ2-1; D possibly matches TRBD1 or TRBD2 (5 bases each). This CDR3 is 14 amino acids long. V was clipped by 7 bases and J by 0 bases, with 13 bases between them. Germline values: CDR1 SQVTM, CDR2 ANQGSEA. Written as DNA, the CDR3 is TGCAGCGCTCGGGACGTTAGCTCCTACAATGAGCAGTTCTTC. Encoded protein: CSARDVSSYNEQFF.

This clonotype was counted between two and nine times. The J gene is TRBJ2-1, the V gene TRBV4-3, with TRBD2 matching over 9 bases. The germline V gene has CDR1 LGHNA and CDR2 YSLEER. The V segment lost 0 bases and the J segment 8 bases; nucleotides outside the gene matches: 11. CDR3 size: 17 residues. The CDR3 spells CASSQDRGASGKYEQFF. CDR3 nucleotide sequence: TGCGCCAGCAGCCAAGATCGGGGGGCTAGCGGGAAGTATGAGCAGTTCTTC.

CDR3 in DNA: TGTGCCAGCAGCCAAGACCGCGACCCGGGGGGAAAGGGAGAGACCCAGTACTTC. Its protein is CASSQDRDPGGKGETQYF. The chain has TRBV4-2 and TRBJ2-5; 7 bases match TRBD2. The CDR3 loop spans 18 amino acids. Germline assignment: CDR1 LGHNA and CDR2 YNFKEQ. The V and J ends lost 0 bases and 4 bases, in that order; junction bases with no gene match: 14.

This clonotype has ten or more counts. The CDR3 is CASSVPDNSNYGYTF. The CDR3 DNA is TGTGCCAGCAGTGTCCCAGACAACTCTAACTATGGCTACACCTTC. This chain joins TRBV7-9 and TRBJ1-2, with D unclear. The germline CDR1 and CDR2 sequences are SEHNR and FQNEAQ (reference sequence). This CDR3 spans 15 amino acids. V was cut by 6 bases and J by 0 bases, with 14 bases left in between.

The V gene is TRBV7-2, the J gene TRBJ2-3; 8 bases match TRBD1. The CDR3 runs 15 residues. Germline V gene data show CDR1 as SGHTA and CDR2 as FQGNSA. The V and J ends lost 3 bases and 7 bases, in that order; junction bases with no gene match: 9. CDR3 DNA sequence: TGTGCCAGCAGCTTGGACAGGGTCGGGATGAATACGCAGTATTTT. Encoded protein: CASSLDRVGMNTQYF.

This clonotype was seen more than once but under ten times. The rearrangement uses TRBV4-2 and TRBJ2-1, with 13 bases fitting TRBD2. Unmatched junction bases numbered 24, after V lost 3 bases and J lost 7 bases. This CDR3 spans 22 amino acids. CDR1 is LGHNA and CDR2 is YNFKEQ in the germline V gene. The CDR3 DNA is TGTGCCAGCAGCCACCAGGGGGGAACTAGCGGGAGGGCCGATCGACGTAAGAATGAGCAGTTCTTC. This codes for CASSHQGGTSGRADRRKNEQFF.

J is TRBJ2-2 and V is TRBV6-2 or TRBV6-3; the D is unclear. Trimming cost V 5 bases and J 0 bases, with 7 bases left between them. Germline V gene lookup returns CDR1 MNHEY and CDR2 SVGEGT. This CDR3 region has 14 residues. The CDR3 bases are TGTGCCAGCAGTGAGACACCGAACACCGGGGAGCTGTTTTTT. It is translated as CASSETPNTGELFF.

This clonotype was found many times. This chain links TRBV12-3 or TRBV12-4 with TRBJ2-7, with 7 bases matching TRBD2. Unmatched junction bases numbered 9, after V lost 5 bases and J lost 5 bases. The CDR3 contains 14 residues. This CDR3 reads CASSPLGGRNEQYF. CDR3 bases: TGTGCCAGCAGTCCCCTGGGGGGGAGGAACGAGCAGTACTTC.

This clonotype appeared a few times. The rearrangement uses TRBV28 and TRBJ2-7; D may correspond to TRBD1 or TRBD2 (5 bases each). The CDR3 runs 15 residues. Germline CDR1 reads MDHEN; CDR2 reads SYDVKM. V dropped 5 bases and J dropped 2 bases, with 16 bases sitting between them. The CDR3 sequence: CASSPFGTAAYEQYF. CDR3 nucleotide sequence: TGTGCCAGCAGTCCCTTCGGGACGGCGGCCTACGAGCAGTACTTC.

This rearrangement joins TRBV12-3 or TRBV12-4 to TRBJ2-7; 10 positions match TRBD2. Unmatched junction bases numbered 10, after V lost 4 bases and J lost 7 bases. CDR3 length equals 15 residues. The CDR3 sequence is CASSWNSAGGGEQYF. For the CDR3, the DNA is TGTGCCAGCAGTTGGAATTCAGCGGGAGGGGGAGAGCAGTACTTC.

This clonotype was seen a few times. V is TRBV7-9 and J is TRBJ2-2; D not certain. There are 12 residues in the CDR3. V lost 6 bases to trimming and J lost 13 bases, with 15 bases between them. Germline CDR1 is SEHNR and CDR2 is FQNEAQ (reference sequence). The CDR3 nucleotides are TGTGCCAGCAGTTCCATGATTATGAGGCTGTTTTTT. Its translation: CASSSMIMRLFF.

This clonotype was seen only a few times. The genes are TRBV7-2 and TRBJ1-5, with unresolved D. Germline-derived CDR1 and CDR2 are SGHTA and FQGNSA. This CDR3 contains 15 residues. Trimming stripped 1 base from V and 5 bases from J, with 12 bases between. The CDR3 DNA reads TGTGCCAGCAGCTTAGGAGGACTAAGGCATCAGCCCCAGCATTTT. Its translation: CASSLGGLRHQPQHF.

J is TRBJ1-5 and V is TRBV28; the D gene is possibly TRBD1 (6 bases). Trimming took 11 bases from V and 0 from J, leaving 23 bases between them. Germline V lookup: CDR1 MDHEN, CDR2 SYDVKM. The CDR3 loop spans 17 amino acids. The CDR3: CAVLKYGGGYSNQPQHF. The CDR3 region has the DNA TGTGCCGTCCTTAAATATGGTGGGGGCTATAGCAATCAGCCCCAGCATTTT.

The rearrangement joins TRBV7-3 to TRBJ2-3; weak D call: TRBD2 (5 bases). CDR3 length: 15 amino acids. V shed 5 bases and J shed 0 bases, with 12 bases lying between them. Germline values: CDR1 SGHTA, CDR2 FQGTGA. The DNA of the CDR3 is TGTGCCAGCAGCCCGGCAAGGACTAGCACAGATACGCAGTATTTT. This sequence encodes CASSPARTSTDTQYF.

This clonotype was observed many times. The chain couples TRBV29-1 to TRBJ2-1; D may be TRBD1 (6 bases). The germline V and J ends were trimmed by 8 bases and 8 bases, with 22 bases remaining between them. This CDR3 has 14 residues. Germline V lookup: CDR1 SQVTM, CDR2 ANQGSEA. The CDR3 nucleotides are TGCAGCTTGACAGGTCCCACCCTTGTCGATGAGCAGTTCTTC. Amino acid sequence: CSLTGPTLVDEQFF.

This clonotype turned up a few times. V is TRBV5-1 and J is TRBJ1-1; the D is unclear. The ends were cut back, 2 bases at V and 3 bases at J, with 11 bases in the middle. Germline V gene lookup returns CDR1 SGHRS and CDR2 YFSETQ. This CDR3 is built from 14 residues. The CDR3 coding sequence is TGCGCCAGCAGCTTTAATAACGGATACACTGAAGCTTTCTTT. Its translation: CASSFNNGYTEAFF.

This clonotype was observed a handful of times. CDR3 DNA sequence: TGTGCCAGCAGCGCCGCTAGGGCCGGGGAGCAGTACTTC. This encodes CASSAARAGEQYF. J is TRBJ2-7 and V is TRBV7-3, with no clear D. This CDR3 has 13 amino acids. V lost 5 bases and J lost 7, with 15 bases in between. Germline loops: CDR1 SGHTA, CDR2 FQGTGA. Combining the CDR3 with reference TRBV7-3 and TRBJ2-7 gives the whole variable domain GAGVSQTPSNKVTEKGKYVELRCDPISGHTALYWYRQSLGQGPEFLIYFQGTGAADDSGLPNDRFFAVRPEGSVSTLKIQRTERGDSAVYLCASSAARAGEQYFGPGTRLTVT.

The chain combines TRBV19 with TRBJ2-1; 8 bases line up with TRBD2. The CDR3 totals 20 residues. V was clipped by 0 bases and J by 5 bases; unmatched bases: 18. Germline V gives CDR1 LNHDA, CDR2 SQIVND (reference sequence). CDR3 nucleotide sequence: TGTGCCAGTAGTATAGATCAGCAGGGGTGGTTGAGCGGGAGTAACAATGAGCAGTTCTTC. Protein sequence: CASSIDQQGWLSGSNNEQFF.